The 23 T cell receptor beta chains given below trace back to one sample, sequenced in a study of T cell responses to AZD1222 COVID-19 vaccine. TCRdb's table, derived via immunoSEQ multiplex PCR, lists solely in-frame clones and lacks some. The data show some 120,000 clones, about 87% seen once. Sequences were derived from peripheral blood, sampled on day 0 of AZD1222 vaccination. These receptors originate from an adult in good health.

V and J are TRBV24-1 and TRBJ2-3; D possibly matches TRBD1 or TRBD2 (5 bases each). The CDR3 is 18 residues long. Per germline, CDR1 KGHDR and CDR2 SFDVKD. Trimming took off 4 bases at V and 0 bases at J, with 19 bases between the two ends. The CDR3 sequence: CATSDNPGPSGSTDTQYF. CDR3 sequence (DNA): TGTGCCACCAGTGACAATCCGGGACCCTCAGGAAGCACAGATACGCAGTATTTT.

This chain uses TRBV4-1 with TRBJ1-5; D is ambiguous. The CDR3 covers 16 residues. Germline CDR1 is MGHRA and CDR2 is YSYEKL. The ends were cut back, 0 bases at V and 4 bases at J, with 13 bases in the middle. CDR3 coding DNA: TGCGCCAGCAGCCAAGATGCGGCGGCCTATAATCAGCCCCAGCATTTT. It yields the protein CASSQDAAAYNQPQHF.

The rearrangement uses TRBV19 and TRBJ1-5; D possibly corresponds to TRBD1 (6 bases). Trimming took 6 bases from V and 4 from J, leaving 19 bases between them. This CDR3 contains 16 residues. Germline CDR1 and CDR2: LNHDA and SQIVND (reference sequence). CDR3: CASSYIQGWANQPQHF. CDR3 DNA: TGTGCCAGTAGCTACATACAGGGATGGGCGAATCAGCCCCAGCATTTT.

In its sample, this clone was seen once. CDR3 DNA: TGTGCCAGCAGTGAAACCCTAGGGGGGTCTGGAAACACCATATATTTT. It specifies CASSETLGGSGNTIYF. The chain combines TRBV6-1 with TRBJ1-3, with D tentatively TRBD1 (6 bases). Germline CDR1 reads MNHNS; CDR2 reads SASEGT. This CDR3 is built from 16 residues. V was pared by 2 bases and J by 1 base, with 12 bases between.

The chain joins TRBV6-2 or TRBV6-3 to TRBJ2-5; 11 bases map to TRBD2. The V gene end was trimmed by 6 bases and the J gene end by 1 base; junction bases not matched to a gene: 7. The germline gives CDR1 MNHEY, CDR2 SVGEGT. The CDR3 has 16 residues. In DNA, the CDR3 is TGTGCCAGCAGCGCGATAGCGGGGGGGCCCCAAGAGACCCAGTACTTC. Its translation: CASSAIAGGPQETQYF.

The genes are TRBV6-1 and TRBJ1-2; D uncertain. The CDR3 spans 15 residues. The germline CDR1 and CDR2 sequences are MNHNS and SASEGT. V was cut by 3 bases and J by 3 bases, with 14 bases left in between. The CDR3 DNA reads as TGTGCCAGCAGTGAGACGACGCCAGTTCACTATGGCTACACCTTC. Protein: CASSETTPVHYGYTF.

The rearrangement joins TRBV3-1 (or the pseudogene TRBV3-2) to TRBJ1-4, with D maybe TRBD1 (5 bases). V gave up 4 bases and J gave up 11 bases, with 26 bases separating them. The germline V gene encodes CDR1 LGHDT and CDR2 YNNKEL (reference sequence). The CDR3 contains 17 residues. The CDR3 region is CASSLNPAGVSIGKLFF. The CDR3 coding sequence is TGTGCCAGCAGCCTCAACCCGGCGGGGGTTAGTATCGGGAAACTGTTTTTT.

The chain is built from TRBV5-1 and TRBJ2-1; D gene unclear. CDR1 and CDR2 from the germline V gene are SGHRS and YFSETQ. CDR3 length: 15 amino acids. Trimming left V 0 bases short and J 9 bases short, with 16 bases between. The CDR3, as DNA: TGCGCCAGCAGCTTGGTCGGTTTCTCGGGCGGTGAGCAGTTCTTC. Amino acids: CASSLVGFSGGEQFF.

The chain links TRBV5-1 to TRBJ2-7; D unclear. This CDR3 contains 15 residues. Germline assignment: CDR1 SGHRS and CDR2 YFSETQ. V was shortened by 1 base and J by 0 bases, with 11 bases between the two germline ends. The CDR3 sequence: CASSLQASGSYEQYF. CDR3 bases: TGCGCCAGCAGCTTGCAGGCTTCGGGCTCCTACGAGCAGTACTTC.

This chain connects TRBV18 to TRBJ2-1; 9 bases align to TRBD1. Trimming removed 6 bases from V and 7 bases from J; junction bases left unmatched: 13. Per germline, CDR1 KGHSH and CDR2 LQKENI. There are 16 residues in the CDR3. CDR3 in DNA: TGTGCCAGCTCGCGACAGGGGGTCGGCTGGATTAATGAGCAGTTCTTC. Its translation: CASSRQGVGWINEQFF.

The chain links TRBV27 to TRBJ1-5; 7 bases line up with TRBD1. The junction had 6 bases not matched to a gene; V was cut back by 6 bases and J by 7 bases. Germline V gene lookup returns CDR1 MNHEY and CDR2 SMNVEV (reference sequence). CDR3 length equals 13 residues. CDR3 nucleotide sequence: TGTGCCAGCAGGACAGGGACGACCCAGCCCCAGCATTTT. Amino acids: CASRTGTTQPQHF.

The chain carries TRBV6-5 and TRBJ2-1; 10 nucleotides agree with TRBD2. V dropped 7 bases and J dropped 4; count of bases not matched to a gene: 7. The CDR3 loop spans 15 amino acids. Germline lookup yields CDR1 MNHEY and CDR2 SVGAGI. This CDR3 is CASNPRTSGYNEQFF. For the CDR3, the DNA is TGTGCCAGCAACCCTCGGACTAGCGGATACAATGAGCAGTTCTTC.

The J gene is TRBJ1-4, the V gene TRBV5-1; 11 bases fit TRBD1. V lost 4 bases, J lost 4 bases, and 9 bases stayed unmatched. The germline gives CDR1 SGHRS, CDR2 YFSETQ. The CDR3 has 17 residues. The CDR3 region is CASSLTWDRGNNEKLFF. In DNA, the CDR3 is TGCGCCAGCAGCCTGACCTGGGACAGGGGGAATAATGAAAAACTGTTTTTT. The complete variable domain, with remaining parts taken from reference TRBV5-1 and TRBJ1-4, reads KAGVTQTPRYLIKTRGQQVTLSCSPISGHRSVSWYQQTPGQGLQFLFEYFSETQRNKGNFPGRFSGRQFSNSRSEMNVSTLELGDSALYLCASSLTWDRGNNEKLFFGSGTQLSVL.

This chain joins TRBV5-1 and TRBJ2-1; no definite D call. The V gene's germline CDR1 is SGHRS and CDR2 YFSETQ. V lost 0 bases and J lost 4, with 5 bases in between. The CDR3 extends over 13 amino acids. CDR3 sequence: CASSLEAYNEQFF. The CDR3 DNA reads TGCGCCAGCAGCTTGGAAGCTTACAATGAGCAGTTCTTC. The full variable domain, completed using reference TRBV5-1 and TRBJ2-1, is KAGVTQTPRYLIKTRGQQVTLSCSPISGHRSVSWYQQTPGQGLQFLFEYFSETQRNKGNFPGRFSGRQFSNSRSEMNVSTLELGDSALYLCASSLEAYNEQFFGPGTRLTVL.

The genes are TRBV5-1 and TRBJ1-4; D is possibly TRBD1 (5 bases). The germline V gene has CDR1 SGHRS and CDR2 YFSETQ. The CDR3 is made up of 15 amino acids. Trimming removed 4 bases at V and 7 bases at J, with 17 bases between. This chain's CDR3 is CASSPQGMVGEKLFF. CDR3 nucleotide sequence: TGCGCCAGCAGCCCCCAGGGTATGGTGGGTGAAAAACTGTTTTTT.

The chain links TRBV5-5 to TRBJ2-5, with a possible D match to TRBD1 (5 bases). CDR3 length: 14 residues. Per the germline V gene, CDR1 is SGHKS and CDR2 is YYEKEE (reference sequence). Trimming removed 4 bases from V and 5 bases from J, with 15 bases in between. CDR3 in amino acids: CASSPGQDRETQYF. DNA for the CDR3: TGTGCCAGCAGCCCAGGGCAGGATCGGGAGACCCAGTACTTC.

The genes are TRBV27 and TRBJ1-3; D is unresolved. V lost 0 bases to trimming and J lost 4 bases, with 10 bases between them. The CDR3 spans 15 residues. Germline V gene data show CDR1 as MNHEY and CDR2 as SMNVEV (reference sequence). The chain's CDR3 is CASSLSAFGGNTIYF. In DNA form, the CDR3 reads TGTGCCAGCAGTTTATCGGCATTCGGCGGAAACACCATATATTTT.

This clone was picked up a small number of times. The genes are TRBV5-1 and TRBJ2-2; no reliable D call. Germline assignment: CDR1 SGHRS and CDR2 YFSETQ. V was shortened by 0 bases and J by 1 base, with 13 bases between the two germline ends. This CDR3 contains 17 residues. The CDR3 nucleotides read TGCGCCAGCAGCTTGGCGGCGGACGGCATGAACACCGGGGAGCTGTTTTTT. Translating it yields CASSLAADGMNTGELFF.

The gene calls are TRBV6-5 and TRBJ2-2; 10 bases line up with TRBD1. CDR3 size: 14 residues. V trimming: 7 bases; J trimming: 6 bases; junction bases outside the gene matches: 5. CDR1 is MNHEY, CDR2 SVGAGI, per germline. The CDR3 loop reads CASISDRGAGELFF. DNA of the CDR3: TGTGCCAGCATCTCGGACAGGGGGGCCGGGGAGCTGTTTTTT.

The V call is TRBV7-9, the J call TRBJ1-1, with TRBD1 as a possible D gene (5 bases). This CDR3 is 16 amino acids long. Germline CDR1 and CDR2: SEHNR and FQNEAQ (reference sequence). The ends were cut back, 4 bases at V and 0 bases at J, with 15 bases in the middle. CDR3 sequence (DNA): TGTGCCAGCAGCTCACCCCTACCGACAGTGAACACTGAAGCTTTCTTT. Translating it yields CASSSPLPTVNTEAFF.

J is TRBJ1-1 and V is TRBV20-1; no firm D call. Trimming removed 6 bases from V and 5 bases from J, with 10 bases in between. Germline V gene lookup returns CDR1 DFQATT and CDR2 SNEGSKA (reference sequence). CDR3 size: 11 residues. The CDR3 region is CSAQGGTEAFF. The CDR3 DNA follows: TGCAGTGCCCAAGGTGGAACTGAAGCTTTCTTT.

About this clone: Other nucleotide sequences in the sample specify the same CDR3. The CDR3 region is CASSSGQGTYNEQFF. The CDR3 DNA follows: TGTGCCAGCAGCTCGGGACAGGGTACCTACAATGAGCAGTTCTTC. The rearrangement joins TRBV11-3 to TRBJ2-1; 9 bases are shared with TRBD1. The CDR3 loop spans 15 amino acids. V lost 4 bases and J lost 2; bases outside the gene matches: 3. The germline CDR1 and CDR2 sequences are SGHNT and YENEEA. Complete variable domain (other parts from reference TRBV11-3 and TRBJ2-1): EAGVVQSPRYKIIEKKQPVAFWCNPISGHNTLYWYLQNLGQGPELLIRYENEEAVDDSQLPKDRFSAERLKGVDSTLKIQPAELGDSAVYLCASSSGQGTYNEQFFGPGTRLTVL.

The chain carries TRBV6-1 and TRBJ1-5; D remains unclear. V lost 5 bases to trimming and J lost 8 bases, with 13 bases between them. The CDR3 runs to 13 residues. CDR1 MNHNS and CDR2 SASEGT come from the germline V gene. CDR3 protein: CASSPNPLEPQHF. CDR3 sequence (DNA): TGTGCCAGCAGTCCCAACCCTCTGGAGCCCCAGCATTTT.